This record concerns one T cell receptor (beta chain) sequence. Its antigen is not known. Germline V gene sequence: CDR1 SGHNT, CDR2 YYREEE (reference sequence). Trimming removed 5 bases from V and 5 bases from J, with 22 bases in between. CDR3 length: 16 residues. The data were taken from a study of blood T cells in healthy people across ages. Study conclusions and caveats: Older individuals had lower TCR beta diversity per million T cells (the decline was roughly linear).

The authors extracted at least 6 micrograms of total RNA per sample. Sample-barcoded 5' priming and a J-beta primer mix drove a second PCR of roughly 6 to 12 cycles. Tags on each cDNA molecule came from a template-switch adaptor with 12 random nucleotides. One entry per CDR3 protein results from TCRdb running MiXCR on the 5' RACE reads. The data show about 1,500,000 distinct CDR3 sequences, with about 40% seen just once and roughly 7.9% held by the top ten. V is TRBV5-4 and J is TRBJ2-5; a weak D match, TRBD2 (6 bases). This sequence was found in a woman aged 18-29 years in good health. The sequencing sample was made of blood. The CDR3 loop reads CASSSSLGGSLETQYF. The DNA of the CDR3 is TGTGCCAGCAGTTCGTCTTTGGGGGGTAGCCTGGAGACCCAGTACTTC. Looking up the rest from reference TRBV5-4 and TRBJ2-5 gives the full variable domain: ETGVTQSPTHLIKTRGQQVTLRCSSQSGHNTVSWYQQALGQGPQFIFQYYREEENGRGNFPPRFSGLQFPNYSSELNVNALELDDSALYLCASSSSLGGSLETQYFGPGTRLLVL.